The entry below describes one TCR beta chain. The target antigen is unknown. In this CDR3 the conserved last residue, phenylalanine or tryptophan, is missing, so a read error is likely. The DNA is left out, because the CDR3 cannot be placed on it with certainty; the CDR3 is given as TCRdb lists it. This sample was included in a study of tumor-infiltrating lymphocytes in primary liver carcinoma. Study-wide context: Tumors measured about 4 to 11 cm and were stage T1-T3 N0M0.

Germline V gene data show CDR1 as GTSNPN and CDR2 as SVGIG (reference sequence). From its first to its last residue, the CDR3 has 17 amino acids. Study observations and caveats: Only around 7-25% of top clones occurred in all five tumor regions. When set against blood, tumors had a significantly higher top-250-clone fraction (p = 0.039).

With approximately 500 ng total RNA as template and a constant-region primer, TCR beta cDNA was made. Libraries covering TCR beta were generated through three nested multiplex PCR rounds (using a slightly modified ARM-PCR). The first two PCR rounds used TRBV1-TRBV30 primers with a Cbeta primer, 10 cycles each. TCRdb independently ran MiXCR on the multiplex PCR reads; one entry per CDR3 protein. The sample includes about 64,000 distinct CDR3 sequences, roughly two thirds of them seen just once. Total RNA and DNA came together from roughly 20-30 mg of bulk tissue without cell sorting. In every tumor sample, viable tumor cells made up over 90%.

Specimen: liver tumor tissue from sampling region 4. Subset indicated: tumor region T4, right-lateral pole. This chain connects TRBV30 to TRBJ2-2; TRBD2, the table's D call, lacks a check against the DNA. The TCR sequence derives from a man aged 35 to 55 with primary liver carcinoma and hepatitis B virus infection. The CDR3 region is CAWSVRTSGPNTGELFV.